Reported below is one TCR beta chain. The sample is drawn from a study of Ad26.COV2.S vaccination and SARS-CoV-2 variants. Generated by immunoSEQ multiplex PCR, the TCRdb table keeps only in-frame clones and is missing some. The top ten hold less than 4% of the sample, which has roughly 420,000 clones, roughly 88% seen once. Treatment defined: around 19 received Ad26.COV2.S at low or high dose, single or two shots; 5 received placebo; per-sample allocation not given. Day 63 after the first injection of vaccine or placebo was the sampling time. This person who donated was an adult of 18-55 years in Boston. Wuhan-strain SARS-CoV-2 spike was expressed by the Ad26 vector that made up the vaccine. Germline CDR1 MNHEY, CDR2 SVGAGI. The CDR3 consists of 14 residues. Between the trimmed V and J ends, which lost 0 bases and 11 bases, there was a span of 16 bases.

This receptor was obtained from a person aged 18-65 years who received the Ad26.COV2.S COVID-19 vaccine or a placebo. The material was peripheral blood, obtained in a trial of Ad26.COV2.S vaccine versus placebo. This chain connects TRBV6-5 to TRBJ1-2; weak D call: TRBD1 (5 bases). DNA of the CDR3: TGTGCCAGCAGTTACTCCACCGGGGCATTGGGTTACACCTTC. Amino acids: CASSYSTGALGYTF.